These T cell receptor beta chains were read from a single sample in a study of T cell repertoires in cytomegalovirus infection. These receptors are not linked to any known antigen. TCRdb re-derived calls from the reads in MiXCR, one entry per CDR3 protein. In the table there are 640,000 or so distinct CDR3 sequences, around 30% of which are singletons. Specimen: cultured PBMCs, collected from culture after CMV antigen stimulation. Receptor source: a human donor in good health (CMV status not recorded). Some clones in this sample may be carry-over from other donors' samples. CDR3s include the opening cysteine and the closing phenylalanine or tryptophan. The order of the fields is J gene, D gene, V gene, clone size, CDR3 protein, CDR3 DNA. D genes are given only for firm matches. Some rows have no size entry. The others give once, few or many, or a class for an expanded clone.

>TRBJ2-3|TRBD2|TRBV11-2|few
CASSAGLGSTDTQYF
TGTGCCAGCAGCGCGGGACTAGGGTCCACAGATACGCAGTATTTT
>TRBJ2-3|NA|TRBV9|NA
CASSVAGHPNTDTQYF
TGTGCCAGCAGCGTAGCCGGCCACCCGAACACAGATACGCAGTATTTT
>TRBJ2-2|TRBD1|TRBV11-2|NA
CASSFRQGASGELFF
TGTGCCAGCAGCTTCCGACAGGGGGCATCCGGGGAGCTGTTTTTT
>TRBJ1-2|NA|TRBV2|few
CASIPFEAEGYTF
TGTGCCAGCATTCCATTTGAGGCAGAAGGCTACACCTTC
>TRBJ2-7|NA|TRBV20-1|NA
CSAKVPTGPPEEQYF
TGCAGTGCTAAGGTACCGACGGGGCCCCCTGAGGAGCAGTACTTC
>TRBJ1-1|TRBD1|TRBV7-2|many
CASSPVTGGYTEAFF
TGTGCCAGCAGCCCGGTAACAGGGGGTTACACTGAAGCTTTCTTT
>TRBJ2-5|NA|TRBV12-3/TRBV12-4|NA
CASSLWDQETQYF
TGTGCCAGCAGTTTATGGGACCAAGAGACCCAGTACTTC
>TRBJ2-5|TRBD1|TRBV7-1|NA
CASSAMTGGGRETQYF
TGTGCCAGCAGCGCCATGACAGGGGGAGGGAGAGAGACCCAGTACTTC
>TRBJ1-4|NA|TRBV30|few
CAWSVRMGDEKLFF
TGTGCCTGGAGTGTACGCATGGGTGATGAAAAACTGTTTTTT
>TRBJ2-3|NA|TRBV7-2|NA
CASSLAAGKAQYF
TGTGCCAGCAGCTTAGCGGCGGGGAAAGCGCAGTATTTT
>TRBJ1-2|NA|TRBV9|NA
CASSARDGYTF
TGTGCCAGCAGCGCCAGAGATGGCTACACCTTC
>TRBJ2-5|NA|TRBV7-6|many
CASSFFRQETQYF
TGTGCCAGCAGCTTTTTTAGGCAAGAGACCCAGTACTTC
>TRBJ1-1|NA|TRBV28|few
CASTNGGGWGNTEAFF
TGTGCCAGCACCAACGGGGGGGGCTGGGGGAACACTGAAGCTTTCTTT
>TRBJ2-1|NA|TRBV7-2|NA
CASSPDGYNEQFF
TGTGCCAGCAGCCCGGACGGCTACAATGAGCAGTTCTTC
>TRBJ2-7|NA|TRBV6-1|NA
CASSEAGLYEQYF
TGTGCCAGCAGTGAAGCGGGCCTATACGAGCAGTACTTC
>TRBJ2-7|NA|TRBV29-1|few
CSVAITGPPYEQYF
TGCAGCGTCGCCATCACAGGGCCTCCTTACGAGCAGTACTTC
>TRBJ1-1|NA|TRBV19|NA
CASTAARGSTEAFF
TGTGCCAGTACCGCGGCCCGGGGAAGCACTGAAGCTTTCTTT
>TRBJ1-5|TRBD1|TRBV19|few
CASSLQGSKLGSNQPQHF
TGTGCCAGTAGCTTACAGGGGTCCAAACTTGGGAGCAATCAGCCCCAGCATTTT
>TRBJ1-2|TRBD1|TRBV12-3/TRBV12-4|NA
CASSLVGGTGSGYTF
TGTGCCAGCAGTTTAGTAGGAGGGACAGGGAGTGGCTACACCTTC
>TRBJ2-1|NA|TRBV20-1|NA
CSARAGENYNEQFF
TGCAGTGCTAGAGCTGGGGAGAACTACAATGAGCAGTTCTTC
>TRBJ1-1|NA|TRBV7-2|few
CASSPTLGGRRTEAFF
TGTGCCAGCAGCCCGACGCTAGGGGGGCGAAGGACTGAAGCTTTCTTT